The following is a TCR beta chain sequence with its context. No antigen is known for it. Since a much larger clone is just one base distant, this may be a read error. The sample belongs to a study of tumor-infiltrating lymphocytes in primary liver carcinoma. The investigators made TCR beta cDNA from approximately 510 ng total RNA, using a constant-region primer. Libraries for TCR beta were built through three nested multiplex PCR rounds, which together made up a slightly modified ARM-PCR procedure. TCRdb independently ran MiXCR on the multiplex PCR reads; one entry per CDR3 protein. The sample gives about 190,000 distinct CDR3 sequences, about 85% of which show up once; over 15% is in the top ten. Each 20-30 mg portion of unsorted bulk tissue served as the source for co-extraction of RNA and DNA. Study findings and constraints: Only about 7.5-24% of top clones appeared in all five tumor regions. Tumor-adjacent and tumor-blood pairs showed less overlap than tumor region pairs. Relative to blood, tumors carried a significantly larger fraction of the repertoire in their top 250 clones (p = 0.039).

This TCR was recovered from a man aged 35 to 55 with primary liver carcinoma and hepatitis B virus infection. The sequencing sample was made of tumor tissue from primary liver carcinoma.

The CDR3 loop reads CARILIAERTDTQYF. The CDR3 DNA reads TGTGCCAGGATCCTTATAGCGGAGCGCACAGATACGCAGTATTTT. The chain has TRBV21-1 and TRBJ2-3; the table's D call, TRBD2, was not checked against the DNA. TRBV21-1 is labeled a pseudogene. This CDR3 is 15 amino acids long.